This T cell receptor beta chain stems from a study of shared clonotypes between healthy human individuals. General study findings and limits: What naive subsets generally showed was a larger estimated richness than memory subsets showed.

On this clone: Its antigen is currently unknown.

CDR1 MNHEY and CDR2 SVGAGI come from the germline V gene. Trimming removed 6 bases at V and 0 bases at J, with 14 bases between. CDR3 length: 15 amino acids. Sequenced by immunoSEQ multiplex PCR; TCRdb stores in-frame clones only, minus some. The sample carries approximately 2.3 million clones, about 92% recorded once. The clonotype comes from a young man in good health. Some clones in this sample may be carry-over from other donors' samples. Sequenced input: naive CD4+ T cells from PBMCs. Documented subset: CD45RA+ positively selected. The chain links TRBV6-5 to TRBJ1-1; D is possibly TRBD1 (6 bases). The CDR3 DNA sequence: TGTGCCAGCAGGTTAGCCGGACAGCTGAACACTGAAGCTTTCTTT. This sequence encodes CASRLAGQLNTEAFF.